This record looks at one T cell receptor beta chain sequence and its context. Its antigen is not known. Trimming removed 1 base from V and 5 bases from J, with 17 bases in between. The length of the CDR3 is 16 residues. CDR1 is SEHNR, CDR2 FQNEAQ, per germline (reference sequence). CD8 T cells were positively selected from what remained after CD4 positive selection. The sample is drawn from a study of naive and memory T cell subsets. Broader study findings: Especially in CD8 cells, naive repertoires contained a few larger clonotypes, possibly CD45RA-re-expressing memory cells.

An equimolar mix of two oligonucleotides served as the beta constant-region primer for TRBC1 and TRBC2. Four rounds of PCR amplified the ligated cDNA using nested alpha and beta constant-region primers plus SP2. In TCRdb, the UMI-ligation and nested PCR reads were re-called with MiXCR into one record per CDR3 protein. This sample has about 90,000 distinct CDR3 sequences, with around 11% found just once. The receptor was derived from a human donor in good health. Sequenced sample: naive CD4+ T cells from blood. The chain couples TRBV7-9 to TRBJ1-1, with D possibly matching TRBD1 (6 bases). CDR3 sequence reads: CASSLVLITRGTEAFF. As DNA, the CDR3 is TGTGCCAGCAGCTTAGTCCTAATCACGAGGGGGACTGAAGCTTTCTTT.